What follows are 6 T cell receptor beta chains derived from one specimen sequenced in a study of blood T cells in healthy people across ages. Sample-barcoded 5' priming and a J-beta primer mix drove a second PCR of about 6 to 11 cycles. TCRdb recomputed calls from the 5' RACE reads with MiXCR, one row per CDR3 protein. Here the sample spans over 1,500,000 distinct CDR3 sequences, roughly 43% being singletons. Sample: blood. These receptors all come from a human donor in good health.

This clonotype came up once. With a much larger clone just one base away, this may be a read error. CDR3 region: CSAPGQGWNEQSF. In DNA, the CDR3 is TGCAGCGCCCCGGGACAGGGGTGGAATGAGCAGTCCTTC. The chain is built from TRBV29-1 and TRBJ2-7, with 10 nucleotides matching TRBD1. CDR3 length: 13 amino acids. Germline CDR1 SQVTM, CDR2 ANQGSEA.

This clonotype was counted a single time. CDR3 coding DNA: TGTGCCAGCAGCCAAGTCCCACAGGGGGGAATCGAGCAGTACTTC. Its translation is CASSQVPQGGIEQYF. The gene calls are TRBV3-1 and TRBJ2-7, with 8 bases aligning to TRBD1. The V segment lost 1 base and the J segment 6 bases; nucleotides outside the gene matches: 8. The CDR3 is 15 amino acids. Germline-derived CDR1 and CDR2 are LGHDT and YNNKEL (reference sequence).

V usage is TRBV6-1 and J usage is TRBJ2-7; 9 bases fit TRBD1. The CDR3 is 14 residues long. Germline V lookup: CDR1 MNHNS, CDR2 SASEGT. V trimming: 7 bases; J trimming: 2 bases; junction bases outside the gene matches: 6. This CDR3 is CASTRDRATYEQYF. Here the CDR3 DNA reads TGTGCCAGCACCCGGGACAGGGCCACCTACGAGCAGTACTTC.

This clonotype came up a few times. The V gene is TRBV4-2, the J gene TRBJ1-6, with a weak D call TRBD1 (5 bases). Germline loops: CDR1 LGHNA, CDR2 YNFKEQ. CDR3 length: 14 residues. The V end lost 1 base, the J end lost 7 bases, and 8 bases lay between the germline ends. The CDR3 nucleotides read TGTGCCAGCAGCCAAGGAGGGGACAATTCACCCCTCCACTTT. This sequence encodes CASSQGGDNSPLHF.

This clonotype was seen more than once but under ten times. The chain couples TRBV29-1 to TRBJ1-5; D uncertain. CDR3 length: 13 residues. Germline CDR1 and CDR2: SQVTM and ANQGSEA. Trimming took off 4 bases at V and 4 bases at J, with 11 bases between the two ends. The CDR3 spells CSVAKTENQPQHF. The CDR3 DNA reads TGCAGCGTTGCAAAGACTGAGAATCAGCCCCAGCATTTT. Filled out from reference TRBV29-1 and TRBJ1-5, the complete variable domain reads SAVISQKPSRDICQRGTSLTIQCQVDSQVTMMFWYRQQPGQSLTLIATANQGSEATYESGFVIDKFPISRPNLTFSTLTVSNMSPEDSSIYLCSVAKTENQPQHFGDGTRLSIL.

This clonotype has just a few counts. V gene TRBV6-2 or TRBV6-3 combines with J gene TRBJ2-5; D ambiguous. The CDR3 is 14 residues long. Trimming took off 0 bases at V and 1 base at J, with 6 bases between the two ends. The V gene's germline CDR1 is MNHEY and CDR2 SVGEGT. The CDR3 DNA is TGTGCCAGCAGTTACTCGAGTGTCCAAGAGACCCAGTACTTC. This codes for CASSYSSVQETQYF.